This note documents a single TCR beta chain sequence. The entry originates in a study of blood T cell repertoires in COVID-19. The CDR3 covers 14 residues. Looked up from germline, CDR1 is LNHDA and CDR2 is SQIVND (reference sequence). With V trimmed by 3 bases and J by 9 bases, 8 bases remained unmatched. Some clones are missing from TCRdb's copy, which holds only in-frame ones; the method was immunoSEQ multiplex PCR. The sample lists approximately 92,000 clones; roughly four fifths were seen once. The chain uses TRBV19 and TRBJ2-1, with TRBD2 identical over 7 bases. The specimen was peripheral blood. This sequence originates from a man in his fifties or sixties with acute or convalescent COVID-19. The CDR3 nucleotides read TGTGCCAGTAGTATCGCGGGAGCGGCGGGTGAGCAGTTCTTC. It yields the protein CASSIAGAAGEQFF.